The present TCR beta chain was sequenced within a study of blood T cell repertoires in COVID-19 (dated by TCRdb to between 2020 and 2021). In the study overall: Collaborator samples came from the United States, Italy and Spain and covered acute and convalescent phases of COVID-19. The prospective study material was composed of cDNA or gDNA derived from T cells, B-cell-depleted T cells, or PBMCs. The repertoires were released in a freely available public database meant as a resource for research on the immune response to SARS-CoV-2. The dataset comprised deeply sampled blood TCRbeta repertoires from subjects exposed to, actively infected with, or recovered from COVID-19. Samples were obtained from the ongoing ImmuneRACE study (first 160 participants) and from over a thousand subjects provided by 6 global collaborators. Where available, HLA class I and class II types were taken from metadata supplied by the sample provider and were not determined by assay-based typing. A de-identified subject ID, COVID-19 status, age in years and sex were almost always included in the sample metadata.

The cysteine opens and the phenylalanine closes a CDR3 of 15 amino acids. Only the CDR3 part of the read is kept: 45 bases, read in frame from the first base. For this chain, trimming is 7 bases at the V end and 10 bases at the J end, and the number of junction bases without a gene match is 17. Reading the germline V gene gives CDR1 SNHLY and CDR2 FYNNEI. TCRbeta CDR3 regions were amplified from genomic DNA using the immunoSEQ Assay, a bias-controlled multiplex PCR. In the original analysis: The number of nucleated cells in each sample was estimated from the amplification of reference gene primers within the assay. Sequence reads were collapsed and filtered to measure the absolute abundance of every unique TCRbeta CDR3 rearrangement. For each sample, productive Simpson clonality was calculated as the square root of Simpson's diversity index across productive rearrangements. TCRdb retrieved this table from immuneACCESS and kept in-frame rearrangements only. Not all clones are present; in checked studies, unresolved V genes account for under half, and no reason is known for the remainder. V and J calls and clone size follow that table, whereas D and trimming were derived from the DNA. The sample yields nearly 110,000 clones; 65% to 80% were counted once. The top ten clones comprise around 4.5% of the sample.

The paper as a whole reports these results and caveats: The quantity of clinical and demographic metadata differed by source and by participant and was supplied without curation.

With respect to this clone: The antigen it recognizes is unknown. The input lacks base qualities; no much larger clone sits a single base away.

The collaborating institutions used their own protocols to collect whole blood in K2EDTA tubes. Collaborator samples were shipped for TCRbeta analysis as frozen whole blood, isolated PBMCs, or DNA extracted from either sample type. The sequencing sample was made of peripheral blood. The chain employs TRBV2 and TRBJ1-1, with 8 bases in between that match TRBD1. This TCR was recovered from a man aged 65 to 85 with acute or convalescent COVID-19. Here is the DNA: TGTGCCAGCAACAAAGACAGGGGCCGTGGAGGGGTAGCTTTCTTT. Its amino acids are CASNKDRGRGGVAFF.